This TCR beta chain originates from a study of blood T cell repertoires in COVID-19. For the study at large: Samples representing acute and convalescent COVID-19 were sourced from the United States, Italy and Spain. T cells, B-cell-depleted T cells, or PBMCs supplied cDNA or gDNA.

The CDR3 runs to 16 residues. V was shortened by 3 bases and J by 0 bases, with 14 bases between the two germline ends. CDR1 and CDR2 (germline): KGHSH, LQKENI. The data were produced by immunoSEQ multiplex PCR, yet TCRdb's version contains in-frame clones alone and is incomplete. The sample records about 400,000 clones, 75% to 90% being singletons. Seattle patients were enrolled while actively infected and followed longitudinally. The clonotype comes from a woman between 55 and 75 years old with COVID-19, enrolled during active disease. The chain has TRBV18 and TRBJ1-2; maybe TRBD1 (5 bases). Specimen: peripheral blood. CDR3 sequence reads: CASSPSIRASNYGYTF. CDR3 nucleotides: TGTGCCAGCTCACCGTCTATCAGGGCTTCTAACTATGGCTACACCTTC.